A single sample gave rise to the 13 T cell receptor beta chains below, sequenced in a study of blood T cell repertoires in COVID-19. Only in-frame clones appear in the TCRdb table, and some are missing; sequencing was by immunoSEQ multiplex PCR. The table records roughly 150,000 clones, roughly 82% of them present only once. Sequencing was carried out using peripheral blood. These TCRs come from a woman aged 45-60 years in a cohort sampled during active or convalescent COVID-19.

This chain uses TRBV4-1 with TRBJ2-7, with 11 bases matching TRBD2. The CDR3 spans 15 residues. The J segment lost 5 bases and the V segment lost 2 bases, leaving 5 bases of the junction unmatched. Germline V gives CDR1 MGHRA, CDR2 YSYEKL. Here the CDR3 DNA reads TGCGCCAGCAGCCAACTTAGCGGGGGGGCCCACGAGCAGTACTTC. Its translation is CASSQLSGGAHEQYF.

In nucleotides, the CDR3 is TGTGCCAGCAGCCCACGGACAGGGAAGACTGAAGCTTTCTTT. Residues: CASSPRTGKTEAFF. The genes are TRBV7-9 and TRBJ1-1; 8 bases agree with TRBD1. The J segment lost 5 bases and the V segment lost 5 bases, leaving 7 bases of the junction unmatched. CDR1 is SEHNR, CDR2 FQNEAQ, per germline (reference sequence). The CDR3 sequence is 14 residues long. Drawing the rest from reference TRBV7-9 and TRBJ1-1, the complete variable domain is DTGVSQNPRHKITKRGQNVTFRCDPISEHNRLYWYRQTLGQGPEFLTYFQNEAQLEKSRLLSDRFSAERPKGSFSTLEIQRTEQGDSAMYLCASSPRTGKTEAFFGQGTRLTVV.

V and J are TRBV7-2 and TRBJ2-7; no reliable D call. CDR3 length equals 15 residues. CDR1 is SGHTA, CDR2 FQGNSA, per germline. Trimming took 0 bases from V and 5 from J, leaving 14 bases between them. CDR3 sequence reads: CASSLAPGLQDEQYF. The DNA for the CDR3 is TGTGCCAGCAGCTTAGCGCCTGGGTTGCAGGACGAGCAGTACTTC.

The rearrangement joins TRBV29-1 to TRBJ2-7; D is unresolved. V was clipped by 6 bases and J by 3 bases, with 21 bases between them. The V gene's germline CDR1 is SQVTM and CDR2 ANQGSEA. This CDR3 region has 15 residues. CDR3 coding DNA: TGCAGCGTGAGCCCGCCGGCTAGTGGTAACTACGAGCAGTACTTC. This translates into CSVSPPASGNYEQYF.

This chain links TRBV7-3 with TRBJ2-1; 8 nucleotides match TRBD2. J was trimmed by 5 bases and V by 5 bases; bases with no gene match: 8. The CDR3 totals 15 residues. Germline loops: CDR1 SGHTA, CDR2 FQGTGA. The CDR3 DNA reads as TGTGCCAGCAGCCCGTCCGGGACTAGAGACAATGAGCAGTTCTTC. Its protein is CASSPSGTRDNEQFF.

The rearrangement uses TRBV19 and TRBJ1-2; 8 bases agree with TRBD1. The ends lost 6 bases at V and 13 bases at J; junction bases unmatched: 7. The CDR3 has 11 residues. From germline, CDR1 is LNHDA and CDR2 SQIVND (reference sequence). CDR3 loop: CASRRTGTSTF. The CDR3 DNA is TGTGCCAGTAGACGGACAGGGACGTCCACCTTC.

The V call is TRBV7-9, the J call TRBJ2-5; 8 bases line up with TRBD2. CDR3 length: 14 amino acids. The germline V gene encodes CDR1 SEHNR and CDR2 FQNEAQ (reference sequence). The V gene end was trimmed by 2 bases and the J gene end by 1 base; junction bases not matched to a gene: 0. CDR3 sequence reads: CASSLSGGQETQYF. The DNA of the CDR3 is TGTGCCAGCAGCTTAAGCGGGGGCCAAGAGACCCAGTACTTC.

This chain connects TRBV29-1 to TRBJ2-3, with 9 positions matching TRBD1. CDR1 and CDR2 (germline): SQVTM, ANQGSEA. There are 14 residues in the CDR3. The CDR3 DNA reads as TGCAGTTTCAGCGGGACAGGGTTTGAAGATACGCAGTATTTT. Translating it yields CSFSGTGFEDTQYF.

The genes are TRBV15 and TRBJ2-7; 7 bases are a match to TRBD2. The trim removed 0 bases at V and 2 bases at J, leaving 7 bases unmatched. CDR3 length: 16 residues. Per germline, CDR1 LNHNV and CDR2 YYDKDF (reference sequence). CDR3 coding DNA: TGTGCCACCAGCAGAGATCTCAGGGCGGGAGCCTACGAGCAGTACTTC. As protein: CATSRDLRAGAYEQYF.

This clone was picked up a small number of times. The CDR3 is CASSWRVSYNEQFF. CDR3 nucleotide sequence: TGTGCCAGTAGTTGGCGGGTTTCCTACAATGAGCAGTTCTTC. V and J are TRBV19 and TRBJ2-1, with D perhaps TRBD2 (5 bases). V lost 5 bases, J lost 1 base, and 9 bases lay in between. The CDR3 covers 14 residues. Germline V CDR1 and CDR2: LNHDA, SQIVND (reference sequence).

J is TRBJ2-7 and V is TRBV5-1; D possibly corresponds to TRBD1 (5 bases). This CDR3 region has 14 residues. V shed 4 bases and J shed 5 bases, with 16 bases lying between them. Per the germline V gene, CDR1 is SGHRS and CDR2 is YFSETQ. The CDR3 here is CASSAQGSPNEQYF. The CDR3 DNA reads TGCGCCAGCAGCGCCCAGGGTTCCCCCAACGAGCAGTACTTC. Based on the CDR3 plus reference TRBV5-1 and TRBJ2-7, the full variable domain is KAGVTQTPRYLIKTRGQQVTLSCSPISGHRSVSWYQQTPGQGLQFLFEYFSETQRNKGNFPGRFSGRQFSNSRSEMNVSTLELGDSALYLCASSAQGSPNEQYFGPGTRLTVT.

The table lists this clone with a count of one. The V gene is TRBV19, the J gene TRBJ1-5; TRBD1 matches 9 bases. V gave up 5 bases and J gave up 3 bases; unmatched junction bases: 2. CDR3 length: 14 amino acids. Germline V gene data show CDR1 as LNHDA and CDR2 as SQIVND (reference sequence). CDR3 residues: CASSHRGHNQPQHF. CDR3 nucleotides: TGTGCCAGTAGTCACAGGGGGCACAATCAGCCCCAGCATTTT.

This clone has just one count. The J gene is TRBJ2-1, the V gene TRBV24-1; tentatively, D is TRBD2 (6 bases). Germline V gives CDR1 KGHDR, CDR2 SFDVKD. Between the trimmed V and J ends, which lost 7 bases and 5 bases, there was a span of 17 bases. The CDR3 runs to 15 residues. CDR3 loop: CATSPWGVFDNEQFF. The CDR3 bases are TGTGCCACCAGCCCTTGGGGGGTTTTCGACAATGAGCAGTTCTTC.